This is a list of T cell receptor beta chains from one sample in a study of spatial heterogeneity in lung cancer. TCRdb used MiXCR to reprocess the 5' RACE reads, holding one entry per CDR3 protein. The repertoire has tens of thousands of distinct CDR3 sequences, approximately 7% of them found once; the top ten carry around 2.6%. Source: PBMCs, taken at surgery. The source of these receptors is a female donor with early-stage non-small cell lung cancer. Each CDR3 is given with its conserved first and last residue. D genes are given only for firm matches. Some rows have no size entry. The others give once, few or many, or a class for an expanded clone.

CDR3 length,V gene,J gene,clone size,D gene,CDR3 DNA,CDR3 protein
13,TRBV7-2,TRBJ2-7,.,TRBD1,TGTGCCAGAGGGGACAGCCGTCCCTACGAGCAGTACTTC,CARGDSRPYEQYF
15,TRBV6-1,TRBJ2-1,few,TRBD1,TGTGCCAGCAGCCCACAGGGGGCGCAACACAATGAGCAGTTCTTC,CASSPQGAQHNEQFF
16,TRBV30,TRBJ2-6,few,.,TGTGCCTGGAGAGGGATAGGGAGGACTGGGGCCAACGTCCTGACTTTC,CAWRGIGRTGANVLTF
11,TRBV6-2/TRBV6-3,TRBJ2-2,many,.,TGTGCCAGCAGTTACCCCGGGGAGCTGTTTTTT,CASSYPGELFF
14,TRBV11-2,TRBJ2-4,.,.,TGTGCCAGCAGCCCCCGTAGCGACAAAAACATTCAGTACTTC,CASSPRSDKNIQYF
15,TRBV27,TRBJ2-4,many,.,TGTGCCAGCAGTCCCCGACGGGGGAGAGGAAACATTCAGTACTTC,CASSPRRGRGNIQYF
14,TRBV20-1,TRBJ1-1,few,TRBD1,TGCAGTTCACCTGGGACAGGTTTCAACACTGAAGCTTTCTTT,CSSPGTGFNTEAFF
16,TRBV2,TRBJ2-4,many,TRBD2,TGTGCCAGCAGTGCGACTAGCGGGGGGCTTAGGAACATTCAGTACTTC,CASSATSGGLRNIQYF
15,TRBV6-2/TRBV6-3,TRBJ1-5,many,.,TGTGCCAGCATCAACCCAAGCAGTGGGAATCAGCCCCAGCATTTT,CASINPSSGNQPQHF
16,TRBV4-3,TRBJ2-7,many,.,TGCGCCAGCAGCCAAGATCAGGCAGGGAAAACGTACGAGCAGTACTTC,CASSQDQAGKTYEQYF
14,TRBV12-3/TRBV12-4,TRBJ2-7,many,.,TGTGCCAGCAGTTTAGGGGACGTCATTTTAGAGCAGTACTTC,CASSLGDVILEQYF
14,TRBV5-1,TRBJ2-1,many,.,TGCGCCAGCAGCTTGGTGGCAGGGGAGAATGAGCAGTTCTTC,CASSLVAGENEQFF
15,TRBV20-1,TRBJ1-5,many,.,TGCAGTGCTAGAGGGGGAGGGAAGAGCAATCAGCCCCAGCATTTT,CSARGGGKSNQPQHF
15,TRBV7-6,TRBJ2-3,many,.,TGTGCCAGCAGCCGGTGGGACACTAGCACAGATACGCAGTATTTT,CASSRWDTSTDTQYF
13,TRBV5-1,TRBJ2-1,.,TRBD2,TGCGCCACCTCCTTGACTAGCGGGGGTGAGCAGTTCTTC,CATSLTSGGEQFF
13,TRBV29-1,TRBJ1-3,.,.,TGCAGCGTTGATTTTGGGACTGGAAACACCATATATTTT,CSVDFGTGNTIYF
12,TRBV5-6,TRBJ2-7,many,.,TGTGCCAGCAGCTTGGCTGACCGGGTGCAGTACTTC,CASSLADRVQYF
20,TRBV2,TRBJ2-3,.,TRBD2,TGTGCCAGCGGGCGGACCACCGGGACTAGCGGGGGGAGGGGTACAGATACGCAGTATTTT,CASGRTTGTSGGRGTDTQYF
12,TRBV7-9,TRBJ2-1,many,.,TGTGCCAGCAGCCTCCAACTTGGTGAGCAGTTCTTC,CASSLQLGEQFF
15,TRBV20-1,TRBJ2-7,.,.,TGCAGTGCTAGAGATAAGGCTAGCGTCTCCTACGAGCAGTACTTC,CSARDKASVSYEQYF
13,TRBV29-1,TRBJ2-2,medium-sized,.,TGCAGCGTTGATACGGGGAACACCGGGGAGCTGTTTTTT,CSVDTGNTGELFF
15,TRBV10-2,TRBJ2-1,many,TRBD1,TGCGCCAGCAGGAGCGACAGGGGTTCCTACAATGAGCAGTTCTTC,CASRSDRGSYNEQFF
16,TRBV12-3/TRBV12-4,TRBJ1-5,many,TRBD1,TGTGCCAGCAGTTTTCGCGGGACAGGGGGCGGACAGCCCCAGCATTTT,CASSFRGTGGGQPQHF
13,TRBV5-6,TRBJ2-5,many,.,TGTGCCAGCTTTTTTTATGGAGGAGAGACCCAGTACTTC,CASFFYGGETQYF
15,TRBV7-9,TRBJ2-7,many,TRBD1,TGTGCCAGCAGCTTAGAACAGGGGAACTTCTACGAGCAGTACTTC,CASSLEQGNFYEQYF
15,TRBV7-9,TRBJ2-2,few,.,TGTGCCAGCAGAAGGACGGACTCGAACACCGGGGAGCTGTTTTTT,CASRRTDSNTGELFF
13,TRBV6-6,TRBJ2-7,many,.,TGTGCCAGCAGTTACTCGAGCTCCTACGAGCAGTACTTC,CASSYSSSYEQYF
14,TRBV5-1,TRBJ2-3,.,.,TGCGCCAGCAGTACTAGCACCGGCGGGGATACGCAGTATTTT,CASSTSTGGDTQYF
14,TRBV7-3,TRBJ2-7,few,.,TGTGCCAGCAGCTTCACAGAACCTTCCTACGAGCAGTACTTC,CASSFTEPSYEQYF
12,TRBV12-3/TRBV12-4,TRBJ2-7,many,.,TGTGCCAGCAACAAAATCGCGGGCGAGCAGTACTTC,CASNKIAGEQYF
15,TRBV6-5,TRBJ1-2,few,TRBD1,TGTGCCAGCAGCAAGCAAACAGGGGCCTTTTATGGCTACACCTTC,CASSKQTGAFYGYTF
17,TRBV11-2,TRBJ1-3,many,.,TGTGCCAGCAGCTTAAGGCCCCTATTCGGGGCTGGAAACACCATATATTTT,CASSLRPLFGAGNTIYF
12,TRBV4-3,TRBJ2-7,many,.,TGCGCCAGCAGCCAAGAAGGCTACGAGCAGTACTTC,CASSQEGYEQYF
16,TRBV19,TRBJ1-5,many,TRBD1,TGTGCCAGTAGTATGAGGACAGGGGGCTTTGGACAGCCCCAGCATTTT,CASSMRTGGFGQPQHF
13,TRBV7-9,TRBJ1-2,many,.,TGTGCCAGCAGCTTCGGCGGGGTCTATGGCTACACCTTC,CASSFGGVYGYTF
13,TRBV12-3/TRBV12-4,TRBJ2-1,few,TRBD1,TGTGCCAGCAGTTTAAAGGAATCCAGGGGGTACCGTTTC,CASSLKESRGYRF
14,TRBV29-1,TRBJ1-2,many,TRBD1,TGCAGCGTTCGAATCGAGGACAGGGGAGGTGGCTACACCTTC,CSVRIEDRGGGYTF
13,TRBV11-2,TRBJ2-2,many,.,TGTGCCAGCAGCGGAGGGGTTACCGGGGAGCTGTTTTTT,CASSGGVTGELFF
11,TRBV20-1,TRBJ2-7,many,.,TGCAGTGCTAGATCATCCTACGAGCAGTACTTC,CSARSSYEQYF
15,TRBV5-1,TRBJ2-3,.,.,TGCGCCAGCAGCTTGGCCCGGGGACGAGGAGATACGCAGTATTTT,CASSLARGRGDTQYF
15,TRBV15,TRBJ2-5,many,TRBD2,TGTGCCACCAGCAGAGAAACTGCTAGCGGAGAGACCCAGTACTTC,CATSRETASGETQYF
13,TRBV12-3/TRBV12-4,TRBJ1-5,many,.,TGTGCCAGCCGAGAGGGAATCTCTCAGCCCCAGCATTTT,CASREGISQPQHF
15,TRBV7-2,TRBJ2-1,.,TRBD2,TGTGCCAGCAGCTTAGATAGCGGGGCTGGCAATGAGCAGTTCTTC,CASSLDSGAGNEQFF
11,TRBV5-6,TRBJ2-7,many,.,TGTGCCAGCAGCTTCGGCCGGGAGCAGTACTTC,CASSFGREQYF
16,TRBV28,TRBJ2-7,many,.,TGTGCCAGCAGTTTGGCGGGGACAGCCAAATCCCACGAGCAGTACTTC,CASSLAGTAKSHEQYF
14,TRBV19,TRBJ2-7,many,.,TGTGCCAGTAGTAACCGGGACACGGATTACGAGCAGTACTTC,CASSNRDTDYEQYF
16,TRBV7-2,TRBJ2-3,many,TRBD2,TGTGCCAGCAGCTTAGCGCGCGGGGGGGCTACAGATACGCAGTATTTT,CASSLARGGATDTQYF
14,TRBV6-2/TRBV6-3,TRBJ1-2,many,.,TGTGCCAGCAGTTACAGACAGCAACACTATGGCTACACCTTC,CASSYRQQHYGYTF
14,TRBV9,TRBJ2-7,.,.,TGTGCCAGCAGCGCACAGGAGACGCTCTACGAGCAGTACTTC,CASSAQETLYEQYF
15,TRBV28,TRBJ2-7,.,TRBD1,TGTGCCAGCAGTTTACGGCAGACAGGGGCCTACGAGCAGTACTTC,CASSLRQTGAYEQYF
14,TRBV2,TRBJ2-2,.,.,TGTGCCAGCATGGATACTGGGTTCACCGGGGAGCTGTTTTTT,CASMDTGFTGELFF
12,TRBV5-5,TRBJ1-1,few,TRBD1,TGTGCCAGCAGCCTCGGACAGGGAGAAGCTTTCTTT,CASSLGQGEAFF
14,TRBV20-1,TRBJ1-5,many,.,TGCAGTGCTCGGCAGGATCAGGGCAATCAGCCCCAGCATTTT,CSARQDQGNQPQHF
15,TRBV4-1,TRBJ1-3,.,TRBD1,TGCGCCAGCAGCCAAGATAGGGGGCCTGGAAACACCATATATTTT,CASSQDRGPGNTIYF
14,TRBV18,TRBJ1-5,many,TRBD1,TGTGCCAGCTCACCGAAACAGGGGAATCAGCCCCAGCATTTT,CASSPKQGNQPQHF
19,TRBV13,TRBJ2-3,.,TRBD2,TGTGCCAGCAGCTTATCAGACTCCCGGACTGGCGGGGGGAAAGATACGCAGTATTTT,CASSLSDSRTGGGKDTQYF